Shown below are 31 T cell receptor beta chains from a single sample sequenced in a study of cytomegalovirus exposure and HLA in healthy donors. Vbeta (60) and Jbeta (13) primers were used in the PCR. The method was immunoSEQ multiplex PCR; TCRdb's version includes in-frame clones alone and lacks a portion of them. The sample holds approximately 84,000 clones, roughly 73% seen once. The sequenced sample was PBMCs. The receptors stem from a man aged 35 to 55 in good health and CMV-seronegative.

The chain combines TRBV27 with TRBJ1-1; no firm D call. Germline V gene sequence: CDR1 MNHEY, CDR2 SMNVEV (reference sequence). The V and J ends lost 1 base and 6 bases respectively, with 15 bases between them. The CDR3 contains 15 residues. The CDR3 protein is CASSLWAASGAEAFF. As DNA, the CDR3 is TGTGCCAGCAGTTTATGGGCGGCTAGCGGCGCTGAAGCTTTCTTT.

This clone was detected a few times. V gene TRBV6-5 combines with J gene TRBJ2-1; TRBD2 matches 11 bases. CDR3 length: 14 amino acids. V trimming: 10 bases; J trimming: 7 bases; junction bases outside the gene matches: 9. Germline CDR1 and CDR2: MNHEY and SVGAGI. The CDR3 loop is CATFSGRALNEQFF. CDR3 nucleotide sequence: TGTGCCACCTTTAGCGGGAGGGCCCTGAATGAGCAGTTCTTC.

The chain couples TRBV7-6 to TRBJ2-7; 8 bases are shared with TRBD2. CDR3 length equals 13 residues. Trimming removed 8 bases from V and 1 base from J; junction bases left unmatched: 4. Germline CDR1 SGHVS, CDR2 FNYEAQ. Written as DNA, the CDR3 is TGTGCCAGCGGAGCGGGAGAATCCTACGAGCAGTACTTC. Translating gives CASGAGESYEQYF.

This clone was seen more than once but under ten times. V is TRBV6-1 and J is TRBJ1-1, with D possibly matching TRBD1 (5 bases). V dropped 2 bases and J dropped 0 bases, with 7 bases sitting between them. CDR1 and CDR2 from the germline V gene are MNHNS and SASEGT. CDR3 size: 14 residues. CDR3 residues: CASSEQGLNTEAFF. CDR3 nucleotides: TGTGCCAGCAGTGAACAGGGTCTGAACACTGAAGCTTTCTTT.

The J gene is TRBJ1-1, the V gene TRBV10-2, with TRBD1 as a possible D gene (6 bases). Deletions cut 4 bases from V and 2 bases from J, with 8 bases between. The CDR3 covers 13 residues. The germline V gene encodes CDR1 WSHSY and CDR2 SAAADI. The CDR3 loop reads CASSGTANTEAFF. In nucleotides, the CDR3 is TGCGCCAGCAGTGGGACAGCTAACACTGAAGCTTTCTTT.

The chain joins TRBV7-9 to TRBJ1-2; possible D gene TRBD1, 5 bases. CDR1 and CDR2 (germline): SEHNR, FQNEAQ (reference sequence). CDR3 length equals 16 residues. V dropped 2 bases and J dropped 0 bases, with 13 bases sitting between them. This CDR3 reads CASSLIQGYANYGYTF. CDR3 nucleotides: TGTGCCAGCAGCTTAATTCAGGGATACGCTAACTATGGCTACACCTTC.

This clone has just one count. The V and J genes are TRBV30 and TRBJ2-7; D is unresolved. CDR3 length: 12 amino acids. Trimming left V 0 bases short and J 3 bases short, with 6 bases between. Germline V CDR1 and CDR2: GTSNPN, SVGIG (reference sequence). CDR3: CAWSVALYEQYF. The CDR3 DNA is TGTGCCTGGAGTGTAGCTCTCTACGAGCAGTACTTC.

The chain employs TRBV25-1 and TRBJ1-5, with 7 bases fitting TRBD1. The CDR3 has 15 residues. From germline, CDR1 is MGHDK and CDR2 SYGVNS. V lost 8 bases to trimming and J lost 1 base; unmatched junction nucleotides: 8. CDR3 sequence reads: CASSRGSSSNQPQHF. CDR3 DNA sequence: TGTGCCAGCTCCAGGGGGTCCTCGAGCAATCAGCCCCAGCATTTT.

The chain is built from TRBV18 and TRBJ2-3, with a weak D call TRBD1 (5 bases). The ends were cut back, 2 bases at V and 1 base at J, with 10 bases in the middle. CDR1 is KGHSH and CDR2 is LQKENI in the germline V gene. The CDR3 extends over 15 amino acids. The CDR3 DNA sequence: TGTGCCAGCTCACCATATAGCAGGGGCACAGATACGCAGTATTTT. Protein: CASSPYSRGTDTQYF.

The chain uses TRBV15 and TRBJ1-1; the D gene is possibly TRBD1 (5 bases). Germline CDR1 LNHNV, CDR2 YYDKDF (reference sequence). V was cut by 0 bases and J by 4 bases, with 9 bases left in between. This CDR3 spans 14 amino acids. CDR3: CATSRDLDTTEAFF. Written as DNA, the CDR3 is TGTGCCACCAGCAGAGATCTGGACACCACTGAAGCTTTCTTT.

The chain employs TRBV29-1 and TRBJ2-3, with D perhaps matching TRBD1 (6 bases). Trimming left V 6 bases short and J 0 bases short, with 13 bases between. CDR3 length: 14 amino acids. Germline loops: CDR1 SQVTM, CDR2 ANQGSEA. The CDR3 reads CSVAQGTSTDTQYF. Written as DNA, the CDR3 is TGCAGCGTGGCACAGGGCACTAGCACAGATACGCAGTATTTT.

This clone appeared once. The rearrangement uses TRBV7-9 and TRBJ1-1; D is possibly TRBD1 (6 bases). From germline, CDR1 is SEHNR and CDR2 FQNEAQ (reference sequence). Trimming removed 5 bases at V and 8 bases at J, with 15 bases between. CDR3 length: 13 amino acids. The DNA for the CDR3 is TGTGCCAGCAGCACCCCAAACAGGGAAGAAGCTTTCTTT. Translating it yields CASSTPNREEAFF.

The rearrangement joins TRBV5-8 to TRBJ2-3, with D possibly matching TRBD1 (5 bases). CDR1 and CDR2 from the germline V gene are SGHTS and YDEGEE. Trimming pared 2 bases from V and 11 bases from J, leaving 12 bases between. The CDR3 loop spans 12 amino acids. The CDR3: CASSLVLGQQYF. In DNA, the CDR3 is TGTGCCAGCAGCTTAGTCCTAGGACAGCAGTATTTT.

This clone was detected a few times. J is TRBJ1-1 and V is TRBV28; 9 positions agree with TRBD1. Germline trimming cut 6 bases from V and 4 bases from J; bases unmatched to any gene: 6. Germline loops: CDR1 MDHEN, CDR2 SYDVKM. The CDR3 length is 14 residues. CDR3 loop: CASSRGGQGTEAFF. CDR3 DNA sequence: TGTGCCAGCAGCCGTGGGGGACAGGGCACTGAAGCTTTCTTT.

This chain links TRBV5-6 with TRBJ2-5; 11 nucleotides agree with TRBD1. Germline trimming cut 2 bases from V and 5 bases from J; bases unmatched to any gene: 5. This CDR3 has 15 residues. Looked up from germline, CDR1 is SGHDT and CDR2 is YYEEEE. The CDR3 loop reads CASSFWTGGAETQYF. CDR3 nucleotides: TGTGCCAGCAGCTTCTGGACAGGGGGCGCGGAGACCCAGTACTTC.

This sequence joins TRBV5-1 and TRBJ2-1, with 8 bases lining up with TRBD1. Trimming cost V 4 bases and J 7 bases; bases outside gene matches: 7. The germline CDR1 and CDR2 sequences are SGHRS and YFSETQ. The CDR3 spans 14 residues. CDR3 bases: TGCGCCAGCAGCACGAGCTGGACAGGGAATGAGCAGTTCTTC. Its translation is CASSTSWTGNEQFF.

The chain combines TRBV4-1 with TRBJ2-7; D possibly corresponds to TRBD1 (5 bases). Deletions cut 0 bases from V and 0 bases from J, with 9 bases between. Looked up from germline, CDR1 is MGHRA and CDR2 is YSYEKL. This CDR3 has 15 amino acids. The CDR3 DNA follows: TGCGCCAGCAGCCAAGATAGGGGCGACTCCTACGAGCAGTACTTC. Translated: CASSQDRGDSYEQYF.

The chain joins TRBV27 to TRBJ1-1; D gene unclear. CDR1 is MNHEY, CDR2 SMNVEV, per germline (reference sequence). There are 14 residues in the CDR3. The V end lost 0 bases, the J end lost 5 bases, and 10 bases lay between the germline ends. The CDR3 spells CASSLSSRRTEAFF. In DNA form, the CDR3 reads TGTGCCAGCAGTTTATCGTCTAGGAGGACTGAAGCTTTCTTT.

The chain employs TRBV19 and TRBJ1-5; D is perhaps TRBD1 (5 bases). V lost 7 bases and J lost 6, with 13 bases in between. This CDR3 comprises 13 residues. Germline CDR1 and CDR2: LNHDA and SQIVND (reference sequence). CDR3 residues: CASNTDGGQPQHF. The CDR3 nucleotides read TGTGCCAGTAATACTGACGGGGGTCAGCCCCAGCATTTT. The full variable domain, rest sourced from reference TRBV19 and TRBJ1-5, is DGGITQSPKYLFRKEGQNVTLSCEQNLNHDAMYWYRQDPGQGLRLIYYSQIVNDFQKGDIAEGYSVSREKKESFPLTVTSAQKNPTAFYLCASNTDGGQPQHFGDGTRLSIL.

V usage is TRBV9 and J usage is TRBJ2-2, with D uncertain. In germline, CDR1 is SGDLS, CDR2 YYNGEE. V gave up 4 bases and J gave up 5 bases, with 12 bases separating them. The CDR3 is made up of 14 amino acids. The CDR3 coding sequence is TGTGCCAGCAGCTACTTTTTCAATACCGGGGAGCTGTTTTTT. It encodes CASSYFFNTGELFF.

The table lists this clone with a few counts. J is TRBJ2-3 and V is TRBV5-1; TRBD1 matches at 9 bases. Per germline, CDR1 SGHRS and CDR2 YFSETQ. The CDR3 runs 14 residues. V shed 7 bases and J 3 bases; nucleotides not matched to a gene: 6. The CDR3, as DNA: TGCGCCAGCGCCAACAGGGGGCCGACAGATACGCAGTATTTT. It codes for CASANRGPTDTQYF. Combining the CDR3 with reference TRBV5-1 and TRBJ2-3 gives the whole variable domain KAGVTQTPRYLIKTRGQQVTLSCSPISGHRSVSWYQQTPGQGLQFLFEYFSETQRNKGNFPGRFSGRQFSNSRSEMNVSTLELGDSALYLCASANRGPTDTQYFGPGTRLTVL.

This sequence joins TRBV29-1 and TRBJ1-2; D not certain. The CDR3 runs 11 residues. Germline V gives CDR1 SQVTM, CDR2 ANQGSEA. Trimming cost V 8 bases and J 8 bases, with 15 bases left between them. CDR3 sequence (DNA): TGCAGCTCTTGGAACACGGGGGGCTACACCTTC. Translation: CSSWNTGGYTF.

V usage is TRBV9 and J usage is TRBJ1-1; 10 bases line up with TRBD1. Germline V CDR1 and CDR2: SGDLS, YYNGEE. The ends lost 0 bases at V and 5 bases at J; junction bases unmatched: 4. This CDR3 region has 15 residues. CDR3 sequence: CASSVGDRGTTEAFF. The CDR3 nucleotides are TGTGCCAGCAGCGTAGGGGACAGGGGAACTACTGAAGCTTTCTTT.

The chain has TRBV6-5 and TRBJ2-1; D might be TRBD1 (5 bases). Trimming left V 0 bases short and J 8 bases short, with 14 bases between. Germline V gives CDR1 MNHEY, CDR2 SVGAGI. The CDR3 totals 15 residues. CDR3 bases: TGTGCCAGCAGTTACTCGAGAGCGCAAGGGGATGAGCAGTTCTTC. Its protein product is CASSYSRAQGDEQFF.

This clone was seen once. The chain recombines TRBV13 with TRBJ1-6; 7 bases are a match to TRBD1. J gave up 6 bases and V 1 base, and 3 bases lay outside the gene matches. This CDR3 contains 15 residues. The germline V gene encodes CDR1 PRHDT and CDR2 FYEKMQ (reference sequence). The CDR3 loop is CASSLVRDSNSPLHF. CDR3 coding DNA: TGTGCCAGCAGCTTAGTTAGGGACAGTAATTCACCCCTCCACTTT.

The rearrangement links TRBV4-1 to TRBJ2-5; D gene uncertain. Germline V CDR1 and CDR2: MGHRA, YSYEKL. This CDR3 comprises 13 residues. V was trimmed by 4 bases and J by 0 bases, leaving 6 bases between them. The chain's CDR3 is CASSPVYQETQYF. The CDR3 DNA is TGCGCCAGCAGCCCGGTGTACCAAGAGACCCAGTACTTC.

This chain uses TRBV20-1 with TRBJ2-5, with TRBD2 identical over 8 bases. The CDR3 runs to 11 residues. Germline V gene data show CDR1 as DFQATT and CDR2 as SNEGSKA (reference sequence). Germline trimming cut 8 bases from V and 5 bases from J; bases unmatched to any gene: 4. CDR3 sequence: CSPPGGETQYF. For the CDR3, the DNA is TGCAGTCCCCCGGGGGGGGAGACCCAGTACTTC.

The chain combines TRBV27 with TRBJ1-6, with 9 bases aligning to TRBD1. Germline V gene sequence: CDR1 MNHEY, CDR2 SMNVEV (reference sequence). This CDR3 region has 17 residues. The V segment lost 6 bases and the J segment 0 bases; nucleotides outside the gene matches: 6. The CDR3 DNA follows: TGTGCCAGCAGAAGACAGGGGGGTGGCTCCTATAATTCACCCCTCCACTTT. Protein: CASRRQGGGSYNSPLHF.

The gene calls are TRBV10-1 and TRBJ2-1, with TRBD2 matching 14 bases. V was pared by 4 bases and J by 6 bases, with 8 bases of the junction left unmatched. Germline V gene data show CDR1 as WNHNN and CDR2 as SYGVQD (reference sequence). The CDR3 has 17 residues. The CDR3 spells CASSGLAGGNKVNEQFF. The CDR3, as DNA: TGCGCCAGCAGTGGACTAGCGGGAGGGAATAAGGTCAATGAGCAGTTCTTC.

The chain joins TRBV29-1 to TRBJ1-3; possible D gene TRBD1, 5 bases. CDR1 and CDR2 from the germline V gene are SQVTM and ANQGSEA. This CDR3 has 12 amino acids. V was cut by 4 bases and J by 2 bases, with 6 bases left in between. The CDR3 loop reads CSVAGPGNTIYF. Here the CDR3 DNA reads TGCAGCGTTGCAGGGCCTGGAAACACCATATATTTT.

In DNA form, the CDR3 reads TGTGCCAGCAGTCTTGGGGGGGCCGTAGATACGCAGTATTTT. This gives the protein CASSLGGAVDTQYF. The V and J genes are TRBV25-1 and TRBJ2-3; the D gene is possibly TRBD2 (7 bases). The CDR3 has 14 residues. The ends were cut back, 5 bases at V and 5 bases at J, with 14 bases in the middle. The germline gives CDR1 MGHDK, CDR2 SYGVNS.